These 23 T cell receptor beta chains originate from one sample sequenced in a study of T-cell reconstitution after alpha-beta-depleted transplantation in children. This sample's TCRbeta library carried unique molecular identifier barcodes. TCRdb redid the calling of the PCR reads with MiXCR, one entry per CDR3 protein. Of some 550,000 distinct CDR3 sequences in the sample, about 17% were seen once. The material sequenced was PBMCs from the stem cell graft donor, taken from the stem cell graft. All receptors derive from a human donor who donated a stem cell graft to a child with acute lymphoblastic leukemia.

V is TRBV12-3 or TRBV12-4 and J is TRBJ2-7, with D unresolved. The CDR3 runs 13 residues. The germline V and J ends were trimmed by 4 bases and 3 bases, with 10 bases remaining between them. CDR3 DNA: TGTGCCAGCAGTTCATTGGCAAACTACGAGCAGTACTTC. This sequence encodes CASSSLANYEQYF.

This clonotype showed up just a few times. V and J are TRBV2 and TRBJ1-1; TRBD1 matches at 7 bases. The CDR3 is 13 residues long. Germline values: CDR1 SNHLY, CDR2 FYNNEI. After removal of 6 bases from V and 4 bases from J, the junction contained 5 bases not matched to a gene. The CDR3 here is CASRTGRTTEAFF. The CDR3 DNA reads as TGTGCCAGCAGGACAGGGCGAACCACTGAAGCTTTCTTT.

This chain joins TRBV7-8 and TRBJ2-7; no firm D call. Trimming left V 5 bases short and J 2 bases short, with 16 bases between. The CDR3 has 15 amino acids. The germline V gene encodes CDR1 SGHVS and CDR2 FQNEAQ. The CDR3 nucleotides are TGTGCCAGCAGCCCCCCGCTGGACGGACCCTACGAGCAGTACTTC. Amino acid sequence: CASSPPLDGPYEQYF.

Only a few counts were recorded for this clonotype. This chain connects TRBV12-3 or TRBV12-4 to TRBJ1-2, with D perhaps TRBD1 (6 bases). With 5 bases removed from V and 7 bases from J, the gap between germline ends came to 20 bases. This CDR3 spans 15 amino acids. The DNA for the CDR3 is TGTGCCAGCAGTGTCGCGCCAGGGGACACGGCTGGCTACACCTTC. It specifies CASSVAPGDTAGYTF.

This clonotype occurred a few times. V usage is TRBV20-1 and J usage is TRBJ1-1; the D gene is possibly TRBD1 (5 bases). V was cut by 5 bases and J by 1 base, with 17 bases left in between. CDR3 length: 15 residues. Germline CDR1 reads DFQATT; CDR2 reads SNEGSKA (reference sequence). CDR3 sequence: CSAPFYETANTEAFF. The CDR3 nucleotides are TGCAGTGCTCCCTTCTATGAGACAGCGAACACTGAAGCTTTCTTT.

This clonotype has only a few counts. In DNA, the CDR3 is TGCGCCAGCAGCTTGGCCTTAGAGACAGGGGTACGGTCACCCCTCCACTTT. It codes for CASSLALETGVRSPLHF. V is TRBV5-1 and J is TRBJ1-6, with TRBD1 identical over 8 bases. Germline trimming cut 0 bases from V and 10 bases from J; bases unmatched to any gene: 12. Germline V gives CDR1 SGHRS, CDR2 YFSETQ. The CDR3 spans 17 residues. The full variable domain, with the rest looked up from reference TRBV5-1 and TRBJ1-6, is KAGVTQTPRYLIKTRGQQVTLSCSPISGHRSVSWYQQTPGQGLQFLFEYFSETQRNKGNFPGRFSGRQFSNSRSEMNVSTLELGDSALYLCASSLALETGVRSPLHFGNGTRLTVT.

This clonotype was seen only a few times. The rearrangement joins TRBV27 to TRBJ1-2, with TRBD1 matching over 8 bases. V gave up 8 bases and J gave up 3 bases; unmatched junction bases: 8. The CDR3 covers 14 residues. CDR1 is MNHEY, CDR2 SMNVEV, per germline (reference sequence). CDR3 protein: CASGGQGNYYGYTF. The CDR3 nucleotides are TGTGCCAGCGGAGGACAGGGCAACTACTATGGCTACACCTTC.

The chain uses TRBV9 and TRBJ2-5; D gene ambiguous. The germline V and J ends were trimmed by 0 bases and 7 bases, with 7 bases remaining between them. Germline lookup yields CDR1 SGDLS and CDR2 YYNGEE. The CDR3 loop spans 12 amino acids. The CDR3 region has the DNA TGTGCCAGCAGCGTAGTACCTGGGACCCAGTACTTC. Protein: CASSVVPGTQYF.

This chain uses TRBV5-1 with TRBJ2-1; tentative D call: TRBD1 (6 bases). Germline V gene lookup returns CDR1 SGHRS and CDR2 YFSETQ. V lost 6 bases, J lost 6 bases, and 13 bases lay in between. The CDR3 contains 13 residues. CDR3 sequence (DNA): TGCGCCAGCACACTACAGGGCATCAATGAGCAGTTCTTC. Translated, it gives CASTLQGINEQFF.

V usage is TRBV27 and J usage is TRBJ1-1; 7 positions match TRBD1. The CDR3 is 13 amino acids. Germline V lookup: CDR1 MNHEY, CDR2 SMNVEV (reference sequence). Germline trimming cut 5 bases from V and 11 bases from J; bases unmatched to any gene: 11. The CDR3 loop reads CASSPGGGWGAFF. In nucleotides, the CDR3 is TGTGCCAGCAGTCCAGGGGGGGGCTGGGGCGCTTTCTTT.

The chain carries TRBV12-3 or TRBV12-4 and TRBJ2-7; 9 nucleotides agree with TRBD1. The CDR3 covers 14 residues. Losses at the gene ends were 3 bases for V and 5 bases for J; bases not matched to a gene: 5. The CDR3 spells CASSFTGGINEQYF. The CDR3 DNA reads TGTGCCAGCAGTTTCACAGGGGGCATAAACGAGCAGTACTTC.

This clonotype was counted between two and nine times. V and J are TRBV10-3 and TRBJ1-6; a possible D gene is TRBD1 (5 bases). Germline V gives CDR1 ENHRY, CDR2 SYGVKD. Trimming removed 2 bases at V and 7 bases at J, with 12 bases between. The CDR3 length is 15 residues. The CDR3 DNA reads TGTGCCATCAGTGAGGGACAAACCGACAATTCACCCCTCCACTTT. The encoded protein is CAISEGQTDNSPLHF.

The chain employs TRBV7-9 and TRBJ1-2, with D unclear. Trimming removed 4 bases from V and 4 bases from J, with 13 bases in between. The CDR3 has 14 amino acids. Germline lookup yields CDR1 SEHNR and CDR2 FQNEAQ (reference sequence). The CDR3 region has the DNA TGTGCCAGCAGCTCGGCCACGGTTAGCTATGGCTACACCTTC. This codes for CASSSATVSYGYTF.

This clonotype turned up a few times. The gene calls are TRBV19 and TRBJ1-1, with D unclear. The germline CDR1 and CDR2 sequences are LNHDA and SQIVND (reference sequence). V was pared by 3 bases and J by 1 base, with 3 bases between. The CDR3 runs to 12 residues. This chain's CDR3 is CASSISNTEAFF. The CDR3 DNA reads TGTGCCAGTAGTATCTCGAACACTGAAGCTTTCTTT.

This clonotype turned up a few times. The V and J genes are TRBV20-1 and TRBJ2-1; 8 nucleotides match TRBD1. CDR1 DFQATT and CDR2 SNEGSKA come from the germline V gene (reference sequence). Germline trimming cut 8 bases from V and 7 bases from J; bases unmatched to any gene: 13. This CDR3 is built from 14 residues. This CDR3 reads CSSPATGAANEQFF. CDR3 DNA: TGCAGTTCGCCGGCGACAGGGGCTGCAAATGAGCAGTTCTTC.

This clonotype was seen once. Germline is not matched at one junction end, which may reflect a read error. The chain recombines TRBV7-8 with TRBJ2-6, with D tentatively TRBD1 (5 bases). Germline assignment: CDR1 SGHVS and CDR2 FQNEAQ. CDR3 length equals 15 residues. CDR3 DNA: TGTGCCAGCAGCTTAGTCTTATCTGGGGCCAACGGCCTGACTTTC. Its translation is CASSLVLSGANGLTF.

This chain connects TRBV12-3 or TRBV12-4 to TRBJ1-4, with D perhaps matching TRBD1 (6 bases). V lost 5 bases and J lost 2, with 6 bases in between. The CDR3 has 13 residues. DNA of the CDR3: TGTGCCAGCAGTGACAGGACTAATGAAAAACTGTTTTTT. Translation gives CASSDRTNEKLFF.

This clonotype was counted between two and nine times. The chain couples TRBV27 to TRBJ2-7; D ambiguous. V lost 4 bases, J lost 5 bases, and 15 bases lay in between. The CDR3 runs to 14 residues. The germline gives CDR1 MNHEY, CDR2 SMNVEV (reference sequence). The DNA for the CDR3 is TGTGCCAGCAGTTCAGGACCAGCCTCACACGAGCAGTACTTC. Its protein is CASSSGPASHEQYF.

The V gene is TRBV10-3, the J gene TRBJ2-2; D is tentatively TRBD1 or TRBD2 (5 bases each). The CDR3 is 14 residues long. The V end lost 5 bases, the J end lost 6 bases, and 13 bases lay between the germline ends. Per germline, CDR1 ENHRY and CDR2 SYGVKD. CDR3 DNA sequence: TGTGCCATCAGTAGGGACGGTAATTCCGGGGAGCTGTTTTTT. The encoded protein is CAISRDGNSGELFF.

V is TRBV4-1 and J is TRBJ2-1, with D possibly matching TRBD1 (5 bases). V lost 3 bases and J 7 bases, leaving 13 bases between the germline ends. The CDR3 has 14 amino acids. From germline, CDR1 is MGHRA and CDR2 YSYEKL. The CDR3 sequence: CASSHLTASNEQFF. In DNA form, the CDR3 reads TGCGCCAGCAGCCATCTGACAGCAAGTAATGAGCAGTTCTTC.

The sample holds one count of this clonotype. The V call is TRBV6-5, the J call TRBJ2-7; unclear D gene. In germline, CDR1 is MNHEY, CDR2 SVGAGI. The CDR3 length is 12 residues. V dropped 5 bases and J dropped 2 bases, with 7 bases sitting between them. The CDR3 DNA reads TGTGCCAGCAGTCGACCGGCCTACGAGCAGTACTTC. Translated, it gives CASSRPAYEQYF.

This rearrangement joins TRBV4-1 to TRBJ2-7; 13 nucleotides agree with TRBD2. The CDR3 spans 15 residues. Germline lookup yields CDR1 MGHRA and CDR2 YSYEKL. J gave up 4 bases and V 4 bases, and 4 bases lay outside the gene matches. The CDR3 DNA is TGCGCCAGCAGCCGGACTAGCGGGAGTGCGTACGAGCAGTACTTC. Protein: CASSRTSGSAYEQYF.

The sample holds one count of this clonotype. One end of the junction is discordant with germline, which a read error may explain. V and J are TRBV27 and TRBJ2-1, with 7 bases identical to TRBD1. This CDR3 contains 12 residues. Germline CDR1 is MNHEY and CDR2 is SMNVEV (reference sequence). The DNA for the CDR3 is TGTGCCAGCAGACGAGGGGGCAATGAGCGGTTCTTC. Protein: CASRRGGNERFF.